A selection of T cell receptor beta chains follows, all from one sample in a study of PD-1 blockade in mismatch repair-deficient tumors. The assay was immunoSEQ multiplex PCR, and TCRdb's table has in-frame clones only and misses some. The table lists about 3,500 clones, about 79% of them singletons, with 7.4% in the top ten. Here the sequenced sample was primary tumor tissue, taken from a patient treated with pembrolizumab. The receptors here all came from an adult with mismatch repair-deficient cancer. The CDR3 runs from the conserved cysteine through the conserved F or W. D genes are given only for firm matches. Some rows have no size entry. The others give once, few or many, or a class for an expanded clone.

TRBD1 NA TRBJ2-7 TRBV28 TGTGCCAGCGGGACAGGGGGGCAGAGGTACGAGCAGTACTTC CASGTGGQRYEQYF
NA NA TRBJ2-3 TRBV4-1 TGCGCCAGCAGCATTACAACCGTACCCATCGGGCGGGCAGATACGCAGTATTTT CASSITTVPIGRADTQYF
TRBD1 NA TRBJ1-2 TRBV27 TGTGCCAGCAGTTCGCCGGGACAGGGGCACTATGGCTACACCTTC CASSSPGQGHYGYTF
TRBD1 NA TRBJ2-7 TRBV19 TGTGCCAGTAGTATAGGACGGGGTTGGGGGACAGGTCGTTACGAGCAGTACTTC CASSIGRGWGTGRYEQYF
NA once TRBJ2-1 TRBV6-6 TGTGCCAGCAGTCTGTCCGGGAGTTCCCCCCAGAATGAGCAGTTCTTC CASSLSGSSPQNEQFF
TRBD1 NA TRBJ1-1 TRBV10-3 TGTGCCATCAGACGGGACAGGGAGGGGACTGAAGCTTTCTTT CAIRRDREGTEAFF
TRBD1 NA TRBJ2-5 TRBV7-7 TGTGCCAGCAGCCCACGGACAGGGTTCGGTGGGACCCAGTACTTC CASSPRTGFGGTQYF
TRBD1 NA TRBJ1-1 TRBV27 TGTGCCAGCAGTTCAGGACAGGGAAGCACTGAAGCTTTCTTT CASSSGQGSTEAFF
TRBD1 NA TRBJ1-4 TRBV6-6 TGTGCCAGCAGTGGGCGGACAGGCCTTGAAAAACTGTTTTTT CASSGRTGLEKLFF
NA NA TRBJ2-2 TRBV5-1 TGCGCCAGCAGCTTGAGACAGCTTTCGAACACCGGGGAGCTGTTTTTT CASSLRQLSNTGELFF
TRBD1 NA TRBJ2-7 TRBV2 TGTGCCAGCCAAGGACAGGGGTACGAGCAGTACTTC CASQGQGYEQYF
NA NA TRBJ1-1 TRBV5-1 TGCGCCAGCAGCTTGGTCGTGGGGGCAGACATTGAAGCTTTCTTT CASSLVVGADIEAFF
TRBD1 NA TRBJ2-7 TRBV6-6 TGTGCCAGCAGTTCCGACAGGGTTCCCCCTTACGAGCAGTACTTC CASSSDRVPPYEQYF
NA NA TRBJ1-4 TRBV27 TGTGCCAGCAGTCGGGGTGGGGAAAAACTGTTTTTT CASSRGGEKLFF
NA NA TRBJ2-6 TRBV19 TGTGCCAGTACTAAAGGGGCCTCTGGGGCCAACGTCCTGACTTTC CASTKGASGANVLTF
TRBD1 NA TRBJ2-2 TRBV28 TGTGCCAGCAGTCCCCCGGACAGGGTGGACACCGGGGAGCTGTTTTTT CASSPPDRVDTGELFF
NA NA TRBJ2-1 TRBV5-1 TGCGCCAGCAGCTTGGCCGGGTTTGAGCAGTTCTTC CASSLAGFEQFF
TRBD1 NA TRBJ2-7 TRBV28 TGTGCCAGCAGGACCTCGACAGGGAGATACGAGCAGTACTTC CASRTSTGRYEQYF
NA once TRBJ2-5 TRBV27 TGTGCCAGCAGTTTCGACAGGAGCCAAGAGACCCAGTACTTC CASSFDRSQETQYF
NA few TRBJ1-3 TRBV6-6 TGTGCCAGCAGAACCACCTCAGGGTCTGGAAACACCATATATTTT CASRTTSGSGNTIYF
NA large TRBJ2-3 TRBV11-2 TGTGCCAGCAGCTCACCCGGCACTAGTTCAGATACGCAGTATTTT CASSSPGTSSDTQYF
TRBD1 NA TRBJ2-5 TRBV7-3 TGTGCCAGCAGCCCGACAGGGTTACAAGAGACCCAGTACTTC CASSPTGLQETQYF
TRBD2 NA TRBJ2-7 TRBV28 TGTGCCAGCAGTACAACATGGACTAGCGCCACCTACGAGCAGTACTTC CASSTTWTSATYEQYF
NA NA TRBJ2-7 TRBV27 TGTGCCAGCAGTTTAAGGTGGGAGCACTCCCAGCGGTACTTC CASSLRWEHSQRYF
NA NA TRBJ2-5 TRBV18 TGTGCCAGCTCACCGTTCAGGGAAGAGACCCAGTACTTC CASSPFREETQYF
TRBD2 once TRBJ2-2 TRBV9 TGTGCCAGCAGCGTCAAAATGACTAGCGGGGATACCGGGGAGCTGTTTTTT CASSVKMTSGDTGELFF
TRBD1 NA TRBJ2-2 TRBV18 TGTGCCAGCTCACCTCCCGGACAGGGATACACCGGGGAGCTGTTTTTT CASSPPGQGYTGELFF
TRBD2 NA TRBJ2-3 TRBV5-6 TGTGCCAGCAGCTCCAACGGGAGGACCACAGATACGCAGTATTTT CASSSNGRTTDTQYF
TRBD1 NA TRBJ2-6 TRBV30 TGTGCCTGGAGTGAGACAGGGGCTGGGGCCAACGTCCTGACTTTC CAWSETGAGANVLTF
TRBD1 NA TRBJ1-1 TRBV6-5 TGTGCCAGCAGTTTGAGACAGGGTGGTGAAGCTTTCTTT CASSLRQGGEAFF
NA NA TRBJ2-7 TRBV27 TGTGCCAGCAGTTTATCCCCTGGGGGCTACCAGTACTTC CASSLSPGGYQYF
NA NA TRBJ1-4 TRBV15 TGTGCCACCAGCAGAGACGGGAACCTTAATGAAAAACTGTTTTTT CATSRDGNLNEKLFF
NA few TRBJ1-1 TRBV7-9 TGTGCCAGCAGCTTGGGACTCCCGAACACTGAAGCTTTCTTT CASSLGLPNTEAFF
NA NA TRBJ1-5 TRBV7-9 TGTGCCAGCAGCTTAGGAGTAGGGGTCAATCAGCCCCAGCATTTT CASSLGVGVNQPQHF
TRBD1 NA TRBJ1-2 TRBV27 TGTGCCAACCACTCCGGGACAGGGTTTGGCTACACCTTC CANHSGTGFGYTF
TRBD2 NA TRBJ2-5 TRBV18 TGTGCCAGCTCACCGTGGACTAGCGGAAGACAAGAGACCCAGTACTTC CASSPWTSGRQETQYF
TRBD2 few TRBJ2-2 TRBV10-1 TGCGCCAGCAGTGTTACTAGCGGGAAAAACACCGGGGAGCTGTTTTTT CASSVTSGKNTGELFF
TRBD2 NA TRBJ2-5 TRBV19 TGTGCCAGTATCGCTAGACCCGGACTAGCGGGTGAAACCCAGTACTTC CASIARPGLAGETQYF
NA NA TRBJ1-5 TRBV28 TGTGCCAGCAGTTTACCAGGAATTGACAATCAGCCCCAGCATTTT CASSLPGIDNQPQHF
TRBD2 NA TRBJ2-7 TRBV5-1 TGCGCCAGCAGCTCCGGACTAGCGGGATTGTACGAGCAGTACTTC CASSSGLAGLYEQYF
TRBD2 once TRBJ2-7 TRBV2 TGTGCCAGCAGATTTAGACGGGACTACTCCTACGAGCAGTACTTC CASRFRRDYSYEQYF
TRBD2 few TRBJ2-1 TRBV4-2 TGTGCCAGCAGCCAGGAACTAGCGGGAGGACACAAGCAGTTCTTC CASSQELAGGHKQFF
TRBD2 NA TRBJ2-2 TRBV2 TGTGCCAGCAGCCAACTAGCGCTGAACACCGGGGAGCTGTTTTTT CASSQLALNTGELFF
NA NA TRBJ2-1 TRBV12-1 TGTGCCAGCAGGGGAGCGTACCGGAATGAGCAGTTCTTC CASRGAYRNEQFF
NA NA TRBJ2-1 TRBV2 TGTGCCAGCACCGGGACTACCCTAGGGGGTGAGCAATTCTTC CASTGTTLGGEQFF
NA once TRBJ2-1 TRBV5-1 TGCGCCAGCAGCTATTCAGGTGTCTCATACAATGAGCAGTTCTTC CASSYSGVSYNEQFF
NA NA TRBJ2-3 TRBV11-3 TGTGCCAGCAGCTTGGGTGAGGGCACAGATACGCAGTATTTT CASSLGEGTDTQYF
NA NA TRBJ1-1 TRBV5-1 TGCGCCAGCAGCTTGGGTCTCGGTACTGGGCACACTGAAGCTTTCTTT CASSLGLGTGHTEAFF
TRBD1 few TRBJ2-2 TRBV6-5 TGTGCCAGCAGGCGGGACAGGGACGGCGGGGAGCTGTTTTTT CASRRDRDGGELFF
NA NA TRBJ2-2 TRBV9 TGTGCCAGCAGCCCCGCGGGGGCAACCGGGGAGCTGTTTTTT CASSPAGATGELFF
TRBD1 NA TRBJ1-2 TRBV16 TGTGCCAGCAGCCAATTAAGGACAGGGGGCTATGGCTACACCTTC CASSQLRTGGYGYTF
TRBD2 NA TRBJ2-1 TRBV10-1 TGCGCCAGCAGTGAGTTCGGGGCTAGCGGAGGCGGAGAGCAGTTCTTC CASSEFGASGGGEQFF
NA NA TRBJ1-3 TRBV5-4 TGTGCCAGCAGCTTACCGGGAGCTTCCTCTGGAAACACCATATATTTT CASSLPGASSGNTIYF
NA once TRBJ2-2 TRBV9 TGTGCCAGCAGCGTAGCATCGGGAGTGAACACCGGGGAGCTGTTTTTT CASSVASGVNTGELFF